This is a list of T cell receptor beta chains from one sample in a study of T cells in Graves' hyperthyroidism and ophthalmopathy. One entry per CDR3 protein, called by TCRdb with MiXCR from the multiplex PCR reads. The table lists fewer than 650,000 distinct CDR3 sequences, approximately 14% of them singletons. The specimen sequenced was blood. The origin of the receptors is a woman between 40 and 50 years old with Graves' hyperthyroidism. CDR3s include the opening cysteine and the closing phenylalanine or tryptophan. Fields, in order: D gene, J gene, V gene, clone size, CDR3 protein, CDR3 DNA. D genes are given only for firm matches. Where a row states a size, it is once, few, many or the class of an expanded clone; other rows omit it.

TRBD2	TRBJ2-7	TRBV20-1	few	CSAGDYTYEQYF	TGCAGTGCTGGGGACTACACCTACGAGCAGTACTTC
NA	TRBJ2-7	TRBV12-3/TRBV12-4	many	CASNSGGQTYEQYF	TGTGCCAGCAACTCGGGCGGACAAACCTACGAGCAGTACTTC
TRBD1	TRBJ1-1	TRBV12-3/TRBV12-4	many	CASSFRGRTEAFF	TGTGCCAGCAGTTTTAGGGGGCGGACTGAAGCTTTCTTT
TRBD1	TRBJ1-5	TRBV10-3	many	CAISSPYQMTGPDSNQPQHF	TGTGCCATCAGTAGCCCATACCAGATGACAGGGCCGGATTCCAATCAGCCCCAGCATTTT
NA	TRBJ1-2	TRBV15	few	CATSRDQAESYGYTF	TGTGCCACCAGCAGAGATCAAGCGGAAAGCTATGGCTACACCTTC
NA	TRBJ2-7	TRBV20-1	many	CSARGASGEQYF	TGCAGTGCTAGGGGCGCGAGTGGCGAGCAGTACTTC
NA	TRBJ2-3	TRBV11-1	many	CASSSRGGSSTDTQYF	TGTGCCAGCAGCTCAAGAGGGGGTTCTAGCACAGATACGCAGTATTTT
TRBD2	TRBJ2-7	TRBV3-1	many	CASSHEPGLASYEQYF	TGTGCCAGCAGCCATGAGCCGGGACTAGCCTCCTACGAGCAGTACTTC
NA	TRBJ1-6	TRBV20-1	NA	CSAGESSYNSPLHF	TGCAGTGCGGGAGAGAGCTCCTATAATTCACCCCTCCACTTT
TRBD2	TRBJ2-7	TRBV28	many	CASSVRTSGRFYEQYF	TGTGCCAGCAGCGTCAGGACTAGCGGGAGATTCTACGAGCAGTACTTC
TRBD2	TRBJ2-2	TRBV3-1	many	CASNVGESGRTGELFF	TGTGCCAGCAACGTAGGAGAGAGCGGGAGGACCGGGGAGCTGTTTTTT
NA	TRBJ2-5	TRBV12-3/TRBV12-4	many	CASSFGETQYF	TGTGCCAGCAGTTTCGGAGAGACCCAGTACTTC
NA	TRBJ1-5	TRBV20-1	NA	CSAAQGYSNQPQHF	TGCAGTGCTGCACAGGGTTATAGCAATCAGCCCCAGCATTTT
NA	TRBJ2-7	TRBV7-8	NA	CASSLESMGYEQYF	TGTGCCAGCAGCTTAGAAAGTATGGGCTACGAGCAGTACTTC
NA	TRBJ1-2	TRBV25-1	few	CASSADRVYGYTF	TGTGCCAGCAGTGCGGACCGAGTCTATGGCTACACCTTC
NA	TRBJ2-2	TRBV27	many	CASSLHTGELFF	TGTGCCAGCAGCCTGCACACCGGGGAGCTGTTTTTT
TRBD2	TRBJ2-1	TRBV7-9	NA	CASSLERTSGYNEQFF	TGTGCCAGCAGCTTAGAGCGCACTAGCGGTTACAATGAGCAGTTCTTC
NA	TRBJ1-2	TRBV5-1	NA	CASSPQEGYGYTF	TGCGCCAGCAGCCCGCAGGAGGGTTATGGCTACACCTTC
TRBD1	TRBJ1-2	TRBV6-9	NA	CASSYRGTGYGYTF	TGTGCCAGCAGTTACCGTGGGACAGGGTACGGCTACACCTTC
TRBD1	TRBJ2-7	TRBV11-2	many	CASSFGRDRVYEQYF	TGTGCCAGCAGCTTTGGCCGGGACAGGGTTTACGAGCAGTACTTC
NA	TRBJ2-3	TRBV7-3	many	CASSPGDRSGTDTQYF	TGTGCCAGCAGCCCTGGTGACCGCAGCGGTACAGATACGCAGTATTTT
NA	TRBJ2-3	TRBV24-1	NA	CATSETSGTSTDTQYF	TGTGCCACCAGTGAAACGAGCGGAACCAGCACAGATACGCAGTATTTT